This is a list of T cell receptor beta chains from one sample in a study of T cell repertoires in cytomegalovirus infection. TCRdb fed the reads into MiXCR, producing one record per CDR3 protein. The sample yields hundreds of thousands of distinct CDR3 sequences, approximately 40% seen once. No antigens are known for them. The specimen comprised cultured PBMCs, sampled from culture after CMV antigen stimulation. These receptors all come from a human donor in good health (CMV status not recorded). Some clones in this sample may be carry-over from other donors' samples. The CDR3 runs from the conserved cysteine through the conserved F or W. Fields, in order: J gene, V gene, CDR3 protein.

>TRBJ2-1|TRBV6-1
CASSEPPAIYNEQFF
>TRBJ2-1|TRBV7-2
CASSSVGGSYNEQFF
>TRBJ2-1|TRBV10-3
CAISTILAPGNEQFF
>TRBJ1-4|TRBV7-6
CASSQLLGKLFF
>TRBJ2-3|TRBV10-1
CASREWKGQNTDTQYF
>TRBJ2-5|TRBV6-5
CASSRGLEQETQYF
>TRBJ2-5|TRBV20-1
CSARIDGIGIETQYF
>TRBJ2-3|TRBV7-2
CASSLPKLAGFTDTQYF
>TRBJ2-1|TRBV4-1
CASSQVHRPNNEQFF
>TRBJ2-1|TRBV20-1
CSARDGQGLGQFF
>TRBJ2-5|TRBV10-2
CASTPSGLANQETQYF
>TRBJ2-1|TRBV7-2
CASSPRAGYNEQFF
>TRBJ2-5|TRBV7-6
CASSFASGGQETQYF
>TRBJ1-2|TRBV4-1
CASSQVGDALYGYTF
>TRBJ2-1|TRBV7-9
CASSFQYRGYYNEQFF